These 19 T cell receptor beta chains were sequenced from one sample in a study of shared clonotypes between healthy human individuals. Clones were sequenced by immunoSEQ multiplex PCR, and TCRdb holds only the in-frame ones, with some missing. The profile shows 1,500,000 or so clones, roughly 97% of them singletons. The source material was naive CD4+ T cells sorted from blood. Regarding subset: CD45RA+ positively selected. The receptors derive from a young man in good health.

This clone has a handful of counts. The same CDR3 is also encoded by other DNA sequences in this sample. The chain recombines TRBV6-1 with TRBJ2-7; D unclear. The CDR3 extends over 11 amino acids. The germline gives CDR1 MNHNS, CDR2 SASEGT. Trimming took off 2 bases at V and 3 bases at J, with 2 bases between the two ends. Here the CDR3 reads CASSESYEQYF. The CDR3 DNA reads TGTGCCAGCAGTGAAAGCTACGAGCAGTACTTC.

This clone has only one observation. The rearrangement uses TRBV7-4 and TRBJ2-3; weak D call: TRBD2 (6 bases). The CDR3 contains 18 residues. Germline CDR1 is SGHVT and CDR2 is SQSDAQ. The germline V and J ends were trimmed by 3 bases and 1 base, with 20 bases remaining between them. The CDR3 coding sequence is TGTGCCAGCAGCTTTGGAGTAGCGGCCCATCCTCGCACAGATACGCAGTATTTT. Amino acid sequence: CASSFGVAAHPRTDTQYF.

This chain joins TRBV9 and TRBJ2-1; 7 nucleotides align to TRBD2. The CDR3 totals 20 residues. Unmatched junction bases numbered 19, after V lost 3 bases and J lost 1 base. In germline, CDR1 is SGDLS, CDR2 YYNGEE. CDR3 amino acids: CASSDLIPGLTGGSYNEQFF. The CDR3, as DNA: TGTGCCAGCAGCGACTTAATCCCGGGTCTAACGGGAGGATCCTACAATGAGCAGTTCTTC.

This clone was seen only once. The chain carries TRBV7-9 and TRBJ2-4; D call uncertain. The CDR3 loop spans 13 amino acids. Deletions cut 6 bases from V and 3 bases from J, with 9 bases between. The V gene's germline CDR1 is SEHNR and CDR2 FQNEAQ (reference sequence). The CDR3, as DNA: TGTGCCAGCAGTAGGACGGACAAAAACATTCAGTACTTC. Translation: CASSRTDKNIQYF. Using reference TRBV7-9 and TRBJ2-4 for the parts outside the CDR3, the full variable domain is DTGVSQNPRHKITKRGQNVTFRCDPISEHNRLYWYRQTLGQGPEFLTYFQNEAQLEKSRLLSDRFSAERPKGSFSTLEIQRTEQGDSAMYLCASSRTDKNIQYFGAGTRLSVL.

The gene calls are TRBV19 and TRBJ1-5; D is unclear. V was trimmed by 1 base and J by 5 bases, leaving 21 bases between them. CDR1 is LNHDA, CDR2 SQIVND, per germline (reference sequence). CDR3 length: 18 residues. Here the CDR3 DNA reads TGTGCCAGTAGTATAGCCCCTCCCGGCACAGTAAATTATCAGCCCCAGCATTTT. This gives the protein CASSIAPPGTVNYQPQHF. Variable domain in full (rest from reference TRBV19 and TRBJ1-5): DGGITQSPKYLFRKEGQNVTLSCEQNLNHDAMYWYRQDPGQGLRLIYYSQIVNDFQKGDIAEGYSVSREKKESFPLTVTSAQKNPTAFYLCASSIAPPGTVNYQPQHFGDGTRLSIL.

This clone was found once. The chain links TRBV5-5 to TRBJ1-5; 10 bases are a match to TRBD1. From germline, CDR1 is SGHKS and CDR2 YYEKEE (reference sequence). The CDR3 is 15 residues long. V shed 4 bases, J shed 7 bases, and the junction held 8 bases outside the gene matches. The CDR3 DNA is TGTGCCAGCAGCGCCGGGACAGGGGCACGGCAGCCCCAGCATTTT. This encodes CASSAGTGARQPQHF.

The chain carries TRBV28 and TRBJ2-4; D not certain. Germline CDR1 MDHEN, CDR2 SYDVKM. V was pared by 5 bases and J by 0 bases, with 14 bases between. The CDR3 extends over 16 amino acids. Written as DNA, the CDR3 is TGTGCCAGCAGTGGCCCAAGGGTGATAGCCAAAAACATTCAGTACTTC. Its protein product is CASSGPRVIAKNIQYF.

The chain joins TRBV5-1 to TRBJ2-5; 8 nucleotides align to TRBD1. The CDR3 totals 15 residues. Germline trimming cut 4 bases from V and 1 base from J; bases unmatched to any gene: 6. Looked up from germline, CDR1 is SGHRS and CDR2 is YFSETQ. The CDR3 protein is CASSPDRAAQETQYF. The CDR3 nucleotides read TGCGCCAGCAGCCCGGACAGGGCGGCCCAAGAGACCCAGTACTTC.

The CDR3 region is CAISETGTSRYEQYF. The CDR3 coding sequence is TGTGCCATCAGTGAAACCGGGACTAGCCGCTACGAGCAGTACTTC. The V and J genes are TRBV10-3 and TRBJ2-7; 9 bases align to TRBD2. CDR3 length: 15 residues. V lost 3 bases and J lost 3; bases outside the gene matches: 6. In germline, CDR1 is ENHRY, CDR2 SYGVKD.

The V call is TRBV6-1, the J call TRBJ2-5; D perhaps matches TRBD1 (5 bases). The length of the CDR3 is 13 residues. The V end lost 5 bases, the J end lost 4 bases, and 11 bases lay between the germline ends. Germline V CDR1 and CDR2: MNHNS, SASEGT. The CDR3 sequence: CASSLAGPETQYF. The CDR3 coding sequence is TGTGCCAGCAGTCTCGCAGGGCCAGAGACCCAGTACTTC.

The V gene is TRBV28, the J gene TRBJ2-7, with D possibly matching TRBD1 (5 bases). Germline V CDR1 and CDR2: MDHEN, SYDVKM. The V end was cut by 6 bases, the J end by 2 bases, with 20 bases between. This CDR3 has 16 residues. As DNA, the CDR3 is TGTGCCAGCAGCAGCCCTGTGCAGGGCCGACCCTACGAGCAGTACTTC. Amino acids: CASSSPVQGRPYEQYF.

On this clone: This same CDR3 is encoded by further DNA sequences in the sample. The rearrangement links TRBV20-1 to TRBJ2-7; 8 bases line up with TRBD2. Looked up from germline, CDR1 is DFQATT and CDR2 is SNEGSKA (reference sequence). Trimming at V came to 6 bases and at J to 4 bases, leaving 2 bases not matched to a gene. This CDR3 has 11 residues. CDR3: CSARGGYEQYF. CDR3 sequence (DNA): TGCAGTGCCCGGGGGGGGTACGAGCAGTACTTC.

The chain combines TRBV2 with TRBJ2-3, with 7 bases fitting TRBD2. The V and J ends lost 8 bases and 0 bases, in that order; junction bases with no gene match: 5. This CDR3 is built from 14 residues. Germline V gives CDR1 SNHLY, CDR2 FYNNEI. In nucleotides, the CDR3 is TGTGCCAGCGCGGCGCGGGGGAGCACAGATACGCAGTATTTT. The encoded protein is CASAARGSTDTQYF.

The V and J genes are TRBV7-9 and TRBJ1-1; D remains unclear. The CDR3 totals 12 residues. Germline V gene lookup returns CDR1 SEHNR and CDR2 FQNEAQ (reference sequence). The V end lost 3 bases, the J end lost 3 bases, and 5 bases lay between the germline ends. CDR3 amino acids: CASSLRYTEAFF. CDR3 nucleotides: TGTGCCAGCAGCTTGCGGTACACTGAAGCTTTCTTT.

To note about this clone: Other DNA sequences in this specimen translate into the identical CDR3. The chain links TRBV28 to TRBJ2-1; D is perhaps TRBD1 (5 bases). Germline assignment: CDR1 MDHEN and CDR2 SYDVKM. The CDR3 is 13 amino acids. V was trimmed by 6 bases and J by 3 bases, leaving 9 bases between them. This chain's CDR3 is CASRPDSYNEQFF. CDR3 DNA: TGTGCCAGCAGACCAGACAGCTACAATGAGCAGTTCTTC.

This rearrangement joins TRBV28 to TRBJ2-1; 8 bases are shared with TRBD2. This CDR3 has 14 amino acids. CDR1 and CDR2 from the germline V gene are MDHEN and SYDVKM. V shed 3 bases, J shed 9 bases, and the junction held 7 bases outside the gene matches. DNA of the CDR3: TGTGCCAGCAGTTTCCCCGGGAGGGGGGGTGAGCAGTTCTTC. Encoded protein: CASSFPGRGGEQFF.

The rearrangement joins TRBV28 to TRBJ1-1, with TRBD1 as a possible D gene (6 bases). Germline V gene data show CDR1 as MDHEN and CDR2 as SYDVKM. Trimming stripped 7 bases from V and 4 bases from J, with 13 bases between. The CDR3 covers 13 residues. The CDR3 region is CASKARDTTEAFF. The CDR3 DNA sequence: TGTGCCAGCAAGGCCCGGGACACCACTGAAGCTTTCTTT. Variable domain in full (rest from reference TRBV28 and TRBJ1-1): DVKVTQSSRYLVKRTGEKVFLECVQDMDHENMFWYRQDPGLGLRLIYFSYDVKMKEKGDIPEGYSVSREKKERFSLILESASTNQTSMYLCASKARDTTEAFFGQGTRLTVV.

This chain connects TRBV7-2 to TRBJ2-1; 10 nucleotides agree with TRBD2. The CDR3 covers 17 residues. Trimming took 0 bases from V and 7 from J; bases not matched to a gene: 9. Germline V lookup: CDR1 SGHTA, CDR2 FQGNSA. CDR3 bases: TGTGCCAGCAGCTTAGCACAGCGGGAGGGCCCGGGGAATGAGCAGTTCTTC. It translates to CASSLAQREGPGNEQFF.

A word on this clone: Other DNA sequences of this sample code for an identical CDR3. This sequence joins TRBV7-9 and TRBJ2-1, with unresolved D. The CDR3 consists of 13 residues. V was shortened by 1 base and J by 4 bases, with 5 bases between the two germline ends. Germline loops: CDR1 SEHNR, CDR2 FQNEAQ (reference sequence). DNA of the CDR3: TGTGCCAGCAGCTTAGGCCGGTACAATGAGCAGTTCTTC. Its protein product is CASSLGRYNEQFF.